These 18 T cell receptor beta chains were all obtained from the same sample, sequenced in a study of T cells in Graves' hyperthyroidism and ophthalmopathy. RNA transcripts provided the source from which TCR beta CDR3 regions were amplified. TCR CDR3 underwent first-round RT-PCR with the HTBI primer set. In TCRdb, the multiplex PCR reads were re-called with MiXCR into one record per CDR3 protein. Among approximately 400,000 distinct CDR3 sequences listed, around a sixth were seen once. Sequenced sample: blood. The origin of the receptors is a woman younger than 35 with Graves' hyperthyroidism.

At least ten counts were recorded for this clonotype. The rearrangement links TRBV2 to TRBJ2-7, with TRBD2 as a possible D gene (5 bases). CDR1 is SNHLY and CDR2 is FYNNEI in the germline V gene. V lost 8 bases and J 5 bases, leaving 13 bases between the germline ends. The CDR3 loop spans 12 amino acids. This chain's CDR3 is CASSVLGNEQYF. In DNA, the CDR3 is TGTGCCAGCTCCGTACTAGGAAACGAGCAGTACTTC.

A word on this clonotype: This could be a read error, since a much larger clone is one nucleotide away. This sequence joins TRBV6-1 and TRBJ2-1, with TRBD2 as a possible D gene (6 bases). The germline gives CDR1 MNHNS, CDR2 SASEGT. V was pared by 4 bases and J by 1 base, with 14 bases between. This CDR3 region has 16 residues. For the CDR3, the DNA is TGTGCCAGCAGTGGACTAAGCGGGTCTTCCTACAATGAGCAGTTCTTC. Protein: CASSGLSGSSYNEQFF.

In this sample, this clonotype turned up a few times. The rearrangement uses TRBV7-2 and TRBJ2-3; weak D call: TRBD2 (6 bases). Deletions cut 8 bases from V and 0 bases from J, with 15 bases between. This CDR3 has 15 amino acids. From germline, CDR1 is SGHTA and CDR2 FQGNSA. CDR3 residues: CASHRGGKSTDTQYF. DNA of the CDR3: TGTGCCAGCCACCGTGGGGGGAAGAGCACAGATACGCAGTATTTT. Complete variable domain (other parts from reference TRBV7-2 and TRBJ2-3): GAGVSQSPSNKVTEKGKDVELRCDPISGHTALYWYRQSLGQGLEFLIYFQGNSAPDKSGLPSDRFSAERTGGSVSTLTIQRTQQEDSAVYLCASHRGGKSTDTQYFGPGTRLTVL.

A remark on this clonotype: A much bigger clone sits one base away, suggesting this may be a read error. Because the CDR3 is missing its conserved closing phenylalanine or tryptophan, this is likely a read error. The chain uses TRBV7-6 and TRBJ2-5, with D perhaps matching TRBD1 (5 bases). V was clipped by 6 bases and J by 2 bases, with 13 bases between them. The length of the CDR3 is 14 residues. The germline gives CDR1 SGHVS, CDR2 FNYEAQ. The CDR3 loop is CASRLASGQETQYY. CDR3 nucleotides: TGTGCCAGCAGACTTGCGTCAGGGCAAGAGACCCAGTACTAC.

This clonotype was seen a few times. This may stem from a read error, because a much larger clone lies one nucleotide away. The rearrangement links TRBV5-4 to TRBJ1-2; 7 bases map to TRBD1. The V segment lost 3 bases and the J segment 6 bases; nucleotides outside the gene matches: 8. Germline V lookup: CDR1 SGHNT, CDR2 YYREEE (reference sequence). The CDR3 extends over 14 amino acids. As DNA, the CDR3 is TGTGCCAGCAGCTCCACAGGACAGGTCCATGGCTACACCTTC. This encodes CASSSTGQVHGYTF.

As regards this clonotype: A much larger clone sits a single nucleotide away, making a read error possible. V usage is TRBV12-3 or TRBV12-4 and J usage is TRBJ1-2, with D possibly matching TRBD1 (5 bases). The length of the CDR3 is 15 residues. The CDR3 loop is CASSFGGETYYGHTF. The CDR3 nucleotides read TGTGCCAGCAGTTTCGGGGGAGAGACTTACTATGGCCACACCTTC.

CDR3 in amino acids: CASMTGTSPDTQYF. The CDR3 DNA follows: TGTGCCAGCATGACCGGGACTAGCCCCGATACGCAGTATTTT. The chain couples TRBV7-9 to TRBJ2-3; 9 bases are shared with TRBD2. CDR3 length: 14 amino acids. The V gene end was trimmed by 7 bases and the J gene end by 6 bases; junction bases not matched to a gene: 8. Germline V CDR1 and CDR2: SEHNR, FQNEAQ (reference sequence).

The chain combines TRBV11-1 with TRBJ2-2; TRBD1 is a possible D gene (5 bases). V was shortened by 4 bases and J by 0 bases, with 9 bases between the two germline ends. The CDR3 consists of 15 residues. CDR1 is SGHAT, CDR2 FQDESV, per germline (reference sequence). CDR3 residues: CASSSGRANTGELFF. In DNA form, the CDR3 reads TGTGCCAGCAGCTCAGGCAGGGCGAACACCGGGGAGCTGTTTTTT. The full variable domain, completed using reference TRBV11-1 and TRBJ2-2, is EAEVAQSPRYKITEKSQAVAFWCDPISGHATLYWYRQILGQGPELLVQFQDESVVDDSQLPKDRFSAERLKGVDSTLKIQPAELGDSAMYLCASSSGRANTGELFFGEGSRLTVL.

This clonotype has only a few counts. This chain links TRBV29-1 with TRBJ2-3, with D unclear. The CDR3 consists of 11 residues. With 6 bases removed from V and 6 bases from J, the gap between germline ends came to 10 bases. Germline CDR1 and CDR2: SQVTM and ANQGSEA. The CDR3 loop is CSVQIPDTQYF. The CDR3 coding sequence is TGCAGCGTACAGATCCCCGATACGCAGTATTTT.

The chain recombines TRBV20-1 with TRBJ2-3, with 8 bases fitting TRBD2. The ends lost 3 bases at V and 5 bases at J; junction bases unmatched: 4. This CDR3 spans 13 amino acids. CDR1 and CDR2 from the germline V gene are DFQATT and SNEGSKA (reference sequence). The CDR3 bases are TGCAGTGCTAGCGGGGGGGCGGGAGATACGCAGTATTTT. Amino acids: CSASGGAGDTQYF.

This clonotype was observed many times. This sequence joins TRBV7-8 and TRBJ1-2, with 7 positions matching TRBD1. The J segment lost 1 base and the V segment lost 7 bases, leaving 12 bases of the junction unmatched. This CDR3 is 16 amino acids long. The V gene's germline CDR1 is SGHVS and CDR2 FQNEAQ. CDR3 nucleotide sequence: TGTGCCAGCACTCTCCTCTTCACAGGGGTTAACTATGGCTACACCTTC. This codes for CASTLLFTGVNYGYTF.

This clonotype has a count of ten or more. The chain is built from TRBV28 and TRBJ1-5; unclear D gene. Germline V gene lookup returns CDR1 MDHEN and CDR2 SYDVKM. The CDR3 is 17 amino acids. Trimming shortened V by 7 bases and J by 0 bases, and 19 bases separated the two germline ends. Here the CDR3 DNA reads TGTGCCAGCATGGAGATCACCCCCACGTATAGCAATCAGCCCCAGCATTTT. This sequence encodes CASMEITPTYSNQPQHF.

This clonotype was seen ten or more times. The chain uses TRBV30 and TRBJ2-7; 9 nucleotides align to TRBD2. This CDR3 has 14 amino acids. Trimming took 2 bases from V and 2 from J; bases not matched to a gene: 4. Germline V gene sequence: CDR1 GTSNPN, CDR2 SVGIG (reference sequence). The CDR3 here is CAWSSGRLPYEQYF. The CDR3 nucleotides read TGTGCCTGGAGTAGCGGGAGGCTCCCCTACGAGCAGTACTTC.

This clonotype was picked up one time. The V call is TRBV2, the J call TRBJ2-7; perhaps TRBD2 as D (6 bases). The CDR3 is made up of 10 amino acids. The germline V gene encodes CDR1 SNHLY and CDR2 FYNNEI. V lost 8 bases to trimming and J lost 9 bases, with 11 bases between them. The CDR3 DNA reads as TGTGCCAGCTTACTAGCTCGGCAGTACTTC. Its protein is CASLLARQYF.

The chain recombines TRBV9 with TRBJ2-3, with 8 nucleotides matching TRBD2. With V trimmed by 2 bases and J by 3 bases, 8 bases remained unmatched. The CDR3 is 16 amino acids. Germline V CDR1 and CDR2: SGDLS, YYNGEE. CDR3 coding DNA: TGTGCCAGCAGCGTCTTAGCGGGATCGGGGACAGATACGCAGTATTTT. Its protein is CASSVLAGSGTDTQYF. Combining the CDR3 with reference TRBV9 and TRBJ2-3 gives the whole variable domain DSGVTQTPKHLITATGQRVTLRCSPRSGDLSVYWYQQSLDQGLQFLIQYYNGEERAKGNILERFSAQQFPDLHSELNLSSLELGDSALYFCASSVLAGSGTDTQYFGPGTRLTVL.

In this sample, this clonotype turned up a few times. V and J are TRBV2 and TRBJ1-2; 7 bases match TRBD1. This CDR3 region has 12 residues. V was pared by 8 bases and J by 4 bases, with 4 bases of the junction left unmatched. The germline V gene has CDR1 SNHLY and CDR2 FYNNEI. CDR3 amino acids: CASGTASYGYTF. The CDR3 DNA reads as TGTGCCAGCGGGACAGCCTCCTATGGCTACACCTTC.

This clonotype was recorded many times. The chain is built from TRBV30 and TRBJ2-7; D perhaps matches TRBD2 (5 bases). The CDR3 length is 16 residues. The V end lost 1 base, the J end lost 5 bases, and 21 bases lay between the germline ends. Germline V gives CDR1 GTSNPN, CDR2 SVGIG (reference sequence). The CDR3 coding sequence is TGTGCCTGGAGTGCCTCAAGGACTGTTCCTTTACACGAGCAGTACTTC. It yields the protein CAWSASRTVPLHEQYF.

This clonotype was seen a few times. This chain links TRBV12-3 or TRBV12-4 with TRBJ2-7, with 8 bases fitting TRBD2. V lost 5 bases, J lost 4 bases, and 7 bases stayed unmatched. The CDR3 spans 14 residues. The CDR3 sequence: CASSHPGGLYEQYF. The CDR3 DNA sequence: TGTGCCAGCAGTCACCCGGGGGGGCTGTACGAGCAGTACTTC.